The sequence of this T cell receptor beta chain was determined in a study of blood T cell repertoires in COVID-19. About the study: Acute and convalescent COVID-19 samples came from the United States, Italy and Spain. Nucleic acid was either cDNA or gDNA, and it came from T cells, B-cell-depleted T cells, or PBMCs.

Per the authors' pipeline: Estimated nucleated cell counts came from reference gene primer amplification. Assay used: immunoSEQ multiplex PCR; TCRdb lists only in-frame clones, some missing. Clone size and V and J calls were adopted from that table, with D and trimming inferred from the DNA. The data contain about 120,000 clones, roughly 69% of them singletons. The germline V gene encodes CDR1 MNHEY and CDR2 SVGEGT. The CDR3 extends over 12 amino acids. The J segment lost 8 bases and the V segment lost 6 bases, leaving 6 bases of the junction unmatched. Input material: peripheral blood. The rearrangement joins TRBV6-2 or TRBV6-3 to TRBJ1-2; 7 nucleotides line up with TRBD1. The receptor's source is a woman in her 70s with acute or convalescent COVID-19. The CDR3 sequence: CASSSNRGGYTF. The DNA of the CDR3 is TGTGCCAGCAGCTCCAACAGGGGCGGCTACACCTTC.